Following are 2 T cell receptor beta chains from one sample sequenced in a study of beta chain features in type 1 diabetes. Overall study findings and caveats: Type 1 diabetes patients showed a moderate but significant shortening of TCRB CDR3s in all four CD4+ subsets.

Expressed TCRB transcripts were sequenced because the isolated RNA had all been reverse transcribed beforehand. The assay was immunoSEQ multiplex PCR, and TCRdb's table has in-frame clones only and misses some. The sample yields 50,000 to 70,000 clones, 52% seen once. No antigen has been assigned to these receptors. The specimen was Tregs from blood. The receptors shown here come from a woman between 40 and 50 years old with type 1 diabetes.

V and J are TRBV28 and TRBJ2-7, with D tentatively TRBD1 (5 bases). Looked up from germline, CDR1 is MDHEN and CDR2 is SYDVKM. The CDR3 spans 13 residues. V lost 9 bases to trimming and J lost 0 bases, with 12 bases between them. CDR3 in amino acids: CASFEGDSYEQYF. DNA for the CDR3: TGTGCCAGTTTTGAAGGGGACTCCTACGAGCAGTACTTC.

The chain joins TRBV5-1 to TRBJ2-2; 8 bases agree with TRBD2. The CDR3 length is 15 residues. J was trimmed by 3 bases and V by 5 bases; bases with no gene match: 6. Germline V lookup: CDR1 SGHRS, CDR2 YFSETQ. Here the CDR3 reads CASSSGRADTGELFF. In nucleotides, the CDR3 is TGCGCCAGCAGTTCCGGGAGGGCGGACACCGGGGAGCTGTTTTTT.